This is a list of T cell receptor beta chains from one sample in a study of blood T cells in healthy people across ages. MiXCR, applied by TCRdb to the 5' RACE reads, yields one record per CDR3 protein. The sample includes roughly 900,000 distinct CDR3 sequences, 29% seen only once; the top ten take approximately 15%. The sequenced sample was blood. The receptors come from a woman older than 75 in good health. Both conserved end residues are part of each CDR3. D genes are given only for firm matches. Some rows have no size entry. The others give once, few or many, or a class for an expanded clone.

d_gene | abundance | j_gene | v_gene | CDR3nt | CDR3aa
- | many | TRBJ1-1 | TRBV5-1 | TGCGCCAGCAGCTTGGAGGGACAAAGGATCAACACTGAAGCTTTCTTT | CASSLEGQRINTEAFF
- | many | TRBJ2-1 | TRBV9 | TGTGCCAGCAGCCCCCGATTGGTTGGGGGTAAATACAATGAGCAGTTCTTC | CASSPRLVGGKYNEQFF
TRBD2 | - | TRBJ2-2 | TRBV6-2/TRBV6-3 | TGTGCCAGCCGGGGGGGCCAGAGGACCGGGGAGCTGTTTTTT | CASRGGQRTGELFF
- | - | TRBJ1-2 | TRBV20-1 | TGCAGTGCTAGAGATGAGGGGCATGGCTACACCTTC | CSARDEGHGYTF
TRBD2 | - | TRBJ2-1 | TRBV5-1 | TGCGCCAGCAGCTGGACTAGCGGGGGCGGGGAGCAGTTCTTC | CASSWTSGGGEQFF
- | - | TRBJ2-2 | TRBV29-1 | TGCAGCGGGGGGGCTACCGGGGAGCTGTTTTTT | CSGGATGELFF
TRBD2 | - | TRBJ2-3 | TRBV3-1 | TGTGCCAGCAGCAACCCGGGGGGGGATACGCAGTATTTT | CASSNPGGDTQYF
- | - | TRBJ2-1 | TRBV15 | TGTGCCACCAGCAGAGATCTGGCGGGACAAGAGCAGTTCTTC | CATSRDLAGQEQFF
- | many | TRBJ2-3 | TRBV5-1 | TGCGCCAGCAGCTTGTCGCTCAGGGTTGATACGCAGTATTTT | CASSLSLRVDTQYF
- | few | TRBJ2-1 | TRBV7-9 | TGTGCCAGCAGCTGGACAATGAGCTCCTACAATGAGCAGTTCTTC | CASSWTMSSYNEQFF
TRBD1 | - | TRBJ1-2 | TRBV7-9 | TGTGCCAGCAGCTCCGGACAGGGGGCGATGGGGTACCATGGCTACACCTTC | CASSSGQGAMGYHGYTF
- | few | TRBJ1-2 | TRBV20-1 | TGCAGTGCCCCCCCCCCCTCCTATGGCTACACCTTC | CSAPPPSYGYTF
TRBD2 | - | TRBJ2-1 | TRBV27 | TGTGCCAGCAGTTGGCGACTAGCGGCCAATGAGCAGTTCTTC | CASSWRLAANEQFF
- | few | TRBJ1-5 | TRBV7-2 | TGTGCCAGCAGCTTAGGAACAGGGCCCTCTTATAGCAATCAGCCCCAGCATTTT | CASSLGTGPSYSNQPQHF
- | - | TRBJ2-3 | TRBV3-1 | TGTGCCAGCAGCCAAGGACGCGTAAATACGCAGTATTTT | CASSQGRVNTQYF
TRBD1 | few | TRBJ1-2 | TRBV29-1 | TGCAGCGTTGGACAGGGGGCGGTTGGCTACACCTTC | CSVGQGAVGYTF
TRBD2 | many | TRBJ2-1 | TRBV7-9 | TGTGCCAGCAGGCCGACTAGCGGGGGGCAGTTCTTC | CASRPTSGGQFF
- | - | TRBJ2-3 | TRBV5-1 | TGCGCCAGCAGCCAAGAAGGGGTAGGGGCAGATACGCAGTATTTT | CASSQEGVGADTQYF
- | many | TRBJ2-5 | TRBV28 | TGTGCCAGCGGGGGCCGGACCCCCAAAGAGACCCAGTACTTC | CASGGRTPKETQYF
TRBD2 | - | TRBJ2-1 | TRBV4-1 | TGCGCCAGCAGCAAGACTAGCGTATCCTACAATGAGCAGTTCTTC | CASSKTSVSYNEQFF
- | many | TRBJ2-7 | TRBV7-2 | TGTGCCAGCAGCTTAGCAGGGGACATCTCCTACGAGCAGTACTTC | CASSLAGDISYEQYF
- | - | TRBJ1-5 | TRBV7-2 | TGTGCCAGCAGCCGACCCGGGGGCTACAATCAGCCCCAGCATTTT | CASSRPGGYNQPQHF
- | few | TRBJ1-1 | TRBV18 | TGTGCCAGCTCACCGCAGGGGCTTATGGAAGCTTTCTTT | CASSPQGLMEAFF
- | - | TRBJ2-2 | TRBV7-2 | TGTGCCAGCAGCTTAACCGGGGAATTAACCGGGGAGCTGTTTTTT | CASSLTGELTGELFF
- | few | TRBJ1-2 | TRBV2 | TGTGCCAGCAGCGCCTCGCCGACCGTAGGCTACACCTTC | CASSASPTVGYTF